The 8 T cell receptor beta chains in this list originate from one sample, sequenced in a study of CD8+ T cells in alopecia areata. Treatment meaning: oral pan-JAK inhibitor, 5-10 mg twice daily. In each case, RNA was isolated and then reverse transcribed into cDNA as the sequencing template. The protocol was immunoSEQ multiplex PCR, while the TCRdb copy is restricted to in-frame clones and leaves out a portion. The profile shows 150,000 to 200,000 clones, under 80% of them singletons. Source: CD4+ T cells sorted from blood, taken around week 50, from a patient treated with tofacitinib. The receptors derive from a human donor with alopecia areata.

The chain links TRBV5-1 to TRBJ2-3, with D perhaps TRBD2 (6 bases). V lost 7 bases and J 2 bases, leaving 17 bases between the germline ends. The CDR3 consists of 15 residues. From germline, CDR1 is SGHRS and CDR2 YFSETQ. Here the CDR3 DNA reads TGCGCCAGCCGAAATGCGGGGTACGACACAGATACGCAGTATTTT. As protein: CASRNAGYDTDTQYF.

The rearrangement links TRBV5-1 to TRBJ2-5, with 9 bases matching TRBD2. Trimming cost V 5 bases and J 5 bases; bases outside gene matches: 10. The CDR3 totals 15 residues. The germline CDR1 and CDR2 sequences are SGHRS and YFSETQ. The CDR3 nucleotides are TGCGCCAGCAGAACGCTAGCGGGATCTGGGGAGACCCAGTACTTC. It translates to CASRTLAGSGETQYF.

This clone was detected only a few times. The rearrangement joins TRBV2 to TRBJ1-5; no clear D. There are 17 residues in the CDR3. Looked up from germline, CDR1 is SNHLY and CDR2 is FYNNEI. Trimming removed 2 bases from V and 2 bases from J, with 16 bases in between. The CDR3 protein is CASSEISPRRGNQPQHF. The CDR3, as DNA: TGTGCCAGCAGTGAAATTAGCCCCCGGAGGGGCAATCAGCCCCAGCATTTT.

The V call is TRBV5-1, the J call TRBJ1-1, with 8 bases aligning to TRBD1. The CDR3 length is 14 residues. With 5 bases clipped from V and 1 base from J, the junction kept 4 bases outside the gene matches. Germline-derived CDR1 and CDR2 are SGHRS and YFSETQ. As DNA, the CDR3 is TGCGCCAGCAGGGGACAGGACGCGAACACTGAAGCTTTCTTT. Amino acid sequence: CASRGQDANTEAFF.

The chain recombines TRBV2 with TRBJ2-7; TRBD2 agrees at 7 bases. The trim removed 8 bases at V and 6 bases at J, leaving 7 bases unmatched. CDR1 and CDR2 (germline): SNHLY, FYNNEI. The CDR3 is made up of 12 amino acids. This CDR3 reads CASGLVPSEQYF. CDR3 nucleotides: TGTGCCAGCGGACTAGTACCTAGCGAGCAGTACTTC.

Remarks on this clone: This sample also contains other DNA sequences that code for the same CDR3. The chain employs TRBV12-5 and TRBJ2-3, with no clear D. CDR1 and CDR2 from the germline V gene are LGHNT and FRNRAP. The length of the CDR3 is 14 residues. V lost 2 bases and J lost 6, with 12 bases in between. The CDR3 loop reads CASGLSRLADTQYF. CDR3 sequence (DNA): TGTGCTAGTGGTTTGTCCCGTCTGGCTGATACGCAGTATTTT.

This clone was observed a handful of times. The chain employs TRBV14 and TRBJ1-1; TRBD1 might be the D (5 bases). V gave up 1 base and J gave up 5 bases, with 8 bases separating them. The V gene's germline CDR1 is SGHDN and CDR2 FVKESK. There are 13 residues in the CDR3. The CDR3 sequence is CASSQVGATEAFF. The CDR3 DNA reads TGTGCCAGCAGCCAAGTTGGGGCTACTGAAGCTTTCTTT.

The CDR3, as DNA: TGTGCCAGCAGCCCCCAGGGGATGGGGACCCAGTACTTC. Translated: CASSPQGMGTQYF. This chain connects TRBV7-3 to TRBJ2-5; perhaps TRBD1 as D (6 bases). V lost 5 bases and J 7 bases, leaving 14 bases between the germline ends. The CDR3 runs to 13 residues. In germline, CDR1 is SGHTA, CDR2 FQGTGA.